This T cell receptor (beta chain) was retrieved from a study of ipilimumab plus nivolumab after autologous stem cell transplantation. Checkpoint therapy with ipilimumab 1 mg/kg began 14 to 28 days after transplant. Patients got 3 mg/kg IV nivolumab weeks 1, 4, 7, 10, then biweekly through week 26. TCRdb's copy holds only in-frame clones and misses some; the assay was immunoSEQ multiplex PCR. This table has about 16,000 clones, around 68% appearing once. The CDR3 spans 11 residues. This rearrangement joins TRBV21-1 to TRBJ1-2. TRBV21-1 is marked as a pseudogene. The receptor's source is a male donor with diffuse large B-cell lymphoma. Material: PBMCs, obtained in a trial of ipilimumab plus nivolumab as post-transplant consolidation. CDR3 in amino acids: CASTQTGGYTF. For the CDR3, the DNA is TGTGCCAGCACCCAAACGGGGGGCTACACCTTC.